This paragraph covers one TCR beta chain sequence. The CDR3 loop spans 14 amino acids. Trimming removed 4 bases from V and 2 bases from J, with 9 bases in between. CDR1 and CDR2 from the germline V gene are MDHEN and SYDVKM. The data are from a study of OX40 agonist ivuxolimab in advanced cancers. Across the study: The study gave patients intravenous ivuxolimab at 0.01 to 10 mg/kg every 2 weeks.

The assay was immunoSEQ multiplex PCR, and TCRdb's table has in-frame clones only and misses some. The data hold under 85,000 clones, with just over 90% observed a single time. The cohort excluded patients with autoimmune disease history or systemic immunosuppression. The V and J genes are TRBV28 and TRBJ1-3; D unresolved. The clonotype originates from an adult with an advanced solid tumor such as melanoma, head and neck, liver or kidney cancer. The sequences come from CD4+ or CD8+ T cells sorted from blood, collected in a trial of the OX40 agonist ivuxolimab. The CDR3 DNA reads as TGTGCCAGCAGTTCAGACATAGCTGGAAACACCATATATTTT. It yields the protein CASSSDIAGNTIYF.